Below are 25 T cell receptor beta chains sequenced from a single sample in a study of cytomegalovirus exposure and HLA in healthy donors. Amplification used 60 Vbeta primers and 13 Jbeta primers. Some clones are missing from TCRdb's copy, which holds only in-frame ones; the method was immunoSEQ multiplex PCR. In the table there are about 98,000 clones, approximately 79% of which are singletons. What was sequenced was PBMCs. All receptors derive from a male donor in good health and CMV-seronegative.

This chain joins TRBV30 and TRBJ2-7; TRBD1 aligns across 7 bases. This CDR3 comprises 13 residues. The V segment lost 4 bases and the J segment 1 base; nucleotides outside the gene matches: 4. Germline CDR1 is GTSNPN and CDR2 is SVGIG (reference sequence). The CDR3 here is CAWKRGQSYEQYF. CDR3 bases: TGTGCCTGGAAAAGGGGGCAGTCCTACGAGCAGTACTTC. The whole variable domain, remainder taken from reference TRBV30 and TRBJ2-7, is SQTIHQWPATLVQPVGSPLSLECTVEGTSNPNLYWYRQAAGRGLQLLFYSVGIGQISSEVPQNLSASRPQDRQFILSSKKLLLSDSGFYLCAWKRGQSYEQYFGPGTRLTVT.

The chain has TRBV19 and TRBJ1-5; D remains ambiguous. Germline CDR1 and CDR2: LNHDA and SQIVND (reference sequence). V was clipped by 6 bases and J by 5 bases, with 14 bases between them. This CDR3 spans 14 amino acids. CDR3 nucleotide sequence: TGTGCCAGTAGCCCTAGCCATGGGTATCAGCCCCAGCATTTT. This codes for CASSPSHGYQPQHF.

A single count supports this clone. The J gene is TRBJ2-7, the V gene TRBV4-2; 8 bases line up with TRBD2. CDR3 size: 16 residues. The V segment lost 2 bases and the J segment 3 bases; nucleotides outside the gene matches: 9. In germline, CDR1 is LGHNA, CDR2 YNFKEQ. CDR3 region: CASSQLISGGLYEQYF. DNA of the CDR3: TGTGCCAGCAGCCAACTTATCAGCGGGGGACTCTACGAGCAGTACTTC.

By proportion, this clone is medium-sized. The chain employs TRBV4-1 and TRBJ2-7; 13 nucleotides align to TRBD2. Losses at the gene ends were 2 bases for V and 2 bases for J; bases not matched to a gene: 12. The CDR3 is made up of 19 amino acids. Germline CDR1 MGHRA, CDR2 YSYEKL. The CDR3 region is CASSQNLLAGGPMTYEQYF. CDR3 coding DNA: TGCGCCAGCAGCCAAAACCTACTAGCGGGAGGGCCCATGACCTACGAGCAGTACTTC.

V gene TRBV30 combines with J gene TRBJ2-1; 7 bases map to TRBD2. CDR1 and CDR2 from the germline V gene are GTSNPN and SVGIG (reference sequence). CDR3 length: 14 amino acids. The V and J ends lost 4 bases and 0 bases, in that order; junction bases with no gene match: 3. The CDR3 region is CAWMRGSSYNEQFF. Written as DNA, the CDR3 is TGTGCCTGGATGCGCGGGAGCTCCTACAATGAGCAGTTCTTC.

In its sample, this clone was seen a few times. The chain couples TRBV5-1 to TRBJ2-5; 15 nucleotides line up with TRBD2. Trimming cost V 9 bases and J 3 bases; bases outside gene matches: 3. The CDR3 is 14 amino acids. The germline V gene has CDR1 SGHRS and CDR2 YFSETQ. Here the CDR3 reads CATGTSGRKETQYF. The CDR3 DNA is TGCGCCACCGGGACTAGCGGGAGGAAAGAGACCCAGTACTTC.

V and J are TRBV7-3 and TRBJ2-5; the match to TRBD1 covers 9 bases. CDR3 length: 14 residues. Trimming took 3 bases from V and 2 from J; bases not matched to a gene: 1. Germline values: CDR1 SGHTA, CDR2 FQGTGA. CDR3 nucleotide sequence: TGTGCCAGCAGCTTCGACAGGGGGCAAGAGACCCAGTACTTC. It encodes CASSFDRGQETQYF.

The chain carries TRBV2 and TRBJ2-7, with 9 bases identical to TRBD1. The trim removed 10 bases at V and 2 bases at J, leaving 3 bases unmatched. The CDR3 runs to 12 residues. The germline V gene encodes CDR1 SNHLY and CDR2 FYNNEI. Here the CDR3 reads CAIRDRAYEQYF. The CDR3 bases are TGTGCCATCCGGGACAGGGCCTACGAGCAGTACTTC.

The rearrangement links TRBV28 to TRBJ2-7; TRBD1 matches at 9 bases. The CDR3 is made up of 17 amino acids. CDR1 is MDHEN, CDR2 SYDVKM, per germline. The trim removed 2 bases at V and 4 bases at J, leaving 12 bases unmatched. CDR3 protein: CASSLGNRDRVGYEQYF. In nucleotides, the CDR3 is TGTGCCAGCAGTTTAGGTAACCGGGACAGGGTTGGGTACGAGCAGTACTTC.

The chain has TRBV6-5 and TRBJ1-4; possibly TRBD1 for D (6 bases). V lost 6 bases and J 7 bases, leaving 15 bases between the germline ends. This CDR3 contains 14 residues. Germline V lookup: CDR1 MNHEY, CDR2 SVGAGI. The CDR3: CASSAPGVREKLFF. The CDR3 DNA follows: TGTGCCAGCAGCGCTCCAGGGGTTCGTGAAAAACTGTTTTTT.

V gene TRBV6-5 combines with J gene TRBJ2-7; tentative D call: TRBD1 (5 bases). Per germline, CDR1 MNHEY and CDR2 SVGAGI. This CDR3 contains 15 residues. The V gene lost 6 bases and the J gene lost 2 bases, with 17 bases spanning the gap. CDR3 in amino acids: CASRMTDNGAYEQYF. CDR3 nucleotide sequence: TGTGCCAGCAGAATGACAGATAATGGGGCCTACGAGCAGTACTTC.

V gene TRBV7-2 combines with J gene TRBJ2-1; D gene ambiguous. CDR3 length: 14 residues. Trimming took 2 bases from V and 4 from J, leaving 9 bases between them. The germline CDR1 and CDR2 sequences are SGHTA and FQGNSA. CDR3 nucleotide sequence: TGTGCCAGCAGCTTATTGAGAGATTACAATGAGCAGTTCTTC. Amino acid sequence: CASSLLRDYNEQFF.

This chain links TRBV7-9 with TRBJ1-1, with a possible D match to TRBD1 (5 bases). Trimming removed 2 bases from V and 2 bases from J, with 12 bases in between. The length of the CDR3 is 15 residues. The germline V gene has CDR1 SEHNR and CDR2 FQNEAQ (reference sequence). CDR3 bases: TGTGCCAGCAGCTTATTAAGGAGGGGAAACACTGAAGCTTTCTTT. Translation: CASSLLRRGNTEAFF. The full variable domain, rest sourced from reference TRBV7-9 and TRBJ1-1, is DTGVSQNPRHKITKRGQNVTFRCDPISEHNRLYWYRQTLGQGPEFLTYFQNEAQLEKSRLLSDRFSAERPKGSFSTLEIQRTEQGDSAMYLCASSLLRRGNTEAFFGQGTRLTVV.

The chain recombines TRBV7-2 with TRBJ2-1; 8 bases fit TRBD1. Germline V gene data show CDR1 as SGHTA and CDR2 as FQGNSA. The CDR3 extends over 15 amino acids. J gave up 7 bases and V 5 bases, and 10 bases lay outside the gene matches. CDR3 coding DNA: TGTGCCAGCAGCGCGCAGGGGGCCAGCAGTAATGAGCAGTTCTTC. This gives the protein CASSAQGASSNEQFF.

For the CDR3, the DNA is TGTGCCAGCAGCTTACTTCCGGGACAGGGAGAACGTGACTACACCTTC. Residues: CASSLLPGQGERDYTF. The chain joins TRBV28 to TRBJ1-2, with 9 bases lining up with TRBD1. This CDR3 is built from 16 residues. V lost 6 bases and J lost 10; bases outside the gene matches: 18. Germline lookup yields CDR1 MDHEN and CDR2 SYDVKM.

The J gene is TRBJ1-5, the V gene TRBV25-1, with D perhaps matching TRBD1 (5 bases). The ends were cut back, 6 bases at V and 7 bases at J, with 16 bases in the middle. Germline V gene data show CDR1 as MGHDK and CDR2 as SYGVNS. CDR3 size: 14 residues. The CDR3 reads CASRAGGVLQPQHF. The CDR3, as DNA: TGTGCCAGCAGAGCGGGGGGGGTTTTGCAGCCCCAGCATTTT.

The rearrangement links TRBV6-1 to TRBJ2-6, with D uncertain. This CDR3 comprises 14 residues. Trimming left V 7 bases short and J 4 bases short, with 11 bases between. In germline, CDR1 is MNHNS, CDR2 SASEGT. The DNA of the CDR3 is TGTGCCAGCATGAGGTCGTCCGGGGCCAACGTCCTGACTTTC. Translating it yields CASMRSSGANVLTF.

The V gene is TRBV19, the J gene TRBJ2-7; no clear D gene. The CDR3 runs to 13 residues. V was trimmed by 4 bases and J by 4 bases, leaving 11 bases between them. From germline, CDR1 is LNHDA and CDR2 SQIVND (reference sequence). CDR3: CASSNQAAYEQYF. The CDR3 region has the DNA TGTGCCAGTAGTAACCAGGCAGCATACGAGCAGTACTTC.

V gene TRBV6-5 combines with J gene TRBJ2-7; 7 bases line up with TRBD1. Germline CDR1 and CDR2: MNHEY and SVGAGI. This CDR3 has 16 amino acids. With 2 bases clipped from V and 3 bases from J, the junction kept 10 bases outside the gene matches. As DNA, the CDR3 is TGTGCCAGCAGTTACGTGACTGGACAGGCGAACTACGAGCAGTACTTC. It is translated as CASSYVTGQANYEQYF.

The chain combines TRBV29-1 with TRBJ1-2; 10 bases are a match to TRBD1. The V gene end was trimmed by 6 bases and the J gene end by 6 bases; junction bases not matched to a gene: 4. This CDR3 is 12 amino acids long. The germline V gene encodes CDR1 SQVTM and CDR2 ANQGSEA. As DNA, the CDR3 is TGCAGCGTGGGAGACAGGGGGCATGGCTACACCTTC. Translation gives CSVGDRGHGYTF.

The chain uses TRBV27 and TRBJ1-1, with D perhaps matching TRBD1 (6 bases). V was cut by 3 bases and J by 4 bases, with 15 bases left in between. The CDR3 sequence is 15 residues long. Germline V gene data show CDR1 as MNHEY and CDR2 as SMNVEV (reference sequence). The CDR3 is CASSFVEGGGTEAFF. As DNA, the CDR3 is TGTGCCAGCAGTTTCGTGGAGGGGGGGGGCACTGAAGCTTTCTTT.

Of note for this clone: The same CDR3 is also encoded by other DNA sequences in this sample. The rearrangement uses TRBV25-1 and TRBJ1-2; the D is unclear. CDR3 length: 15 amino acids. Germline lookup yields CDR1 MGHDK and CDR2 SYGVNS. The V end was cut by 6 bases, the J end by 2 bases, with 16 bases between. The CDR3 nucleotides are TGTGCCAGCAGCCCCCCGGGGAGAGCCAACTATGGCTACACCTTC. This encodes CASSPPGRANYGYTF.

This sequence joins TRBV5-6 and TRBJ1-2, with TRBD1 matching 7 bases. The germline CDR1 and CDR2 sequences are SGHDT and YYEEEE. V shed 0 bases and J 3 bases; nucleotides not matched to a gene: 5. The length of the CDR3 is 15 residues. In DNA form, the CDR3 reads TGTGCCAGCAGCTTGGGACAGGGTTATGACTATGGCTACACCTTC. Amino acid sequence: CASSLGQGYDYGYTF. Based on the CDR3 plus reference TRBV5-6 and TRBJ1-2, the full variable domain is DAGVTQSPTHLIKTRGQQVTLRCSPKSGHDTVSWYQQALGQGPQFIFQYYEEEERQRGNFPDRFSGHQFPNYSSELNVNALLLGDSALYLCASSLGQGYDYGYTFGSGTRLTVV.

The chain links TRBV19 to TRBJ1-5; 10 bases are shared with TRBD1. CDR3 length: 17 residues. V shed 1 base and J 6 bases; nucleotides not matched to a gene: 9. The germline CDR1 and CDR2 sequences are LNHDA and SQIVND (reference sequence). The CDR3 here is CASSIGHRDRGPQPQHF. The CDR3 nucleotides are TGTGCCAGTAGTATAGGTCACCGGGACAGGGGACCTCAGCCCCAGCATTTT.

The rearrangement links TRBV6-1 to TRBJ1-2; D unresolved. Germline loops: CDR1 MNHNS, CDR2 SASEGT. Trimming stripped 4 bases from V and 4 bases from J, with 16 bases between. This CDR3 spans 15 amino acids. In DNA form, the CDR3 reads TGTGCCAGCAGTGGACGCGGGAGGCCAATCTATGGCTACACCTTC. Amino acid sequence: CASSGRGRPIYGYTF.